A selection of T cell receptor beta chains follows, all from one sample in a study of T cell responses to AZD1222 COVID-19 vaccine. Repertoires were generated with immunoSEQ multiplex PCR, while TCRdb's copy carries only in-frame clones and drops some. This sample carries under 150,000 clones, approximately 87% of them seen once, and the ten largest clones take 1.5% to 2%. This specimen was peripheral blood, taken 28 days after the second AZD1222 dose. These receptors originate from an adult who received the AZD1222 COVID-19 vaccine. CDR3s include the opening cysteine and the closing phenylalanine or tryptophan. Fields, in order: CDR3 DNA, CDR3 protein, D gene, clone size, J gene, V gene. A D gene is named only where the DNA matches it firmly. Part of the rows lack a size; the others show once, few, many or a class for expanded clones.

DNA: TGTGCCTGGGACCGGAACACTGAAGCTTTCTTT; CDR3: CAWDRNTEAFF; D: -; size: -; J: TRBJ1-1; V: TRBV30
DNA: TGTGCCAGCAGCTCCGGGACAGGGGGCTATGGTGAAAAACTGTTTTTT; CDR3: CASSSGTGGYGEKLFF; D: TRBD1; size: -; J: TRBJ1-4; V: TRBV7-9
DNA: TGTGCCAGCAAGTTGCAGGGAAGCACAGATACGCAGTATTTT; CDR3: CASKLQGSTDTQYF; D: -; size: -; J: TRBJ2-3; V: TRBV2
DNA: TGTGCCAGCAGCAGGGACAGGGCTCAGCCCCAGCATTTT; CDR3: CASSRDRAQPQHF; D: TRBD1; size: -; J: TRBJ1-5; V: TRBV7-8
DNA: TGTGCCAGCAGTCCCGGGGCGCGGGACTATGGCTACACCTTC; CDR3: CASSPGARDYGYTF; D: -; size: -; J: TRBJ1-2; V: TRBV6-5
DNA: TGTGCCAGCAGTTCCGGGGGTAGCGGGAGCGATGAGCAGTTCTTC; CDR3: CASSSGGSGSDEQFF; D: TRBD2; size: -; J: TRBJ2-1; V: TRBV28
DNA: TGTGCCAGCAGCACCCAAGGGGGCTTAACTGAAGCTTTCTTT; CDR3: CASSTQGGLTEAFF; D: TRBD1; size: -; J: TRBJ1-1; V: TRBV11-2
DNA: TGTGCCAGCAGCTGGGAGGGTCCCAATCAGCCCCAGCATTTT; CDR3: CASSWEGPNQPQHF; D: -; size: -; J: TRBJ1-5; V: TRBV7-9
DNA: TGTGCCAGCAGCCCCGTTCTAGCAAACACCGGGGAGCTGTTTTTT; CDR3: CASSPVLANTGELFF; D: -; size: -; J: TRBJ2-2; V: TRBV3-1/TRBV3-2
DNA: TGTGCCTGGACCGGACAGGGGGCATGGGTGAACACTGAAGCTTTCTTT; CDR3: CAWTGQGAWVNTEAFF; D: TRBD1; size: -; J: TRBJ1-1; V: TRBV30
DNA: TGTGCCAGTAGTATGGTGAATGGGGAAGGACGGACTGAAGCTTTCTTT; CDR3: CASSMVNGEGRTEAFF; D: -; size: -; J: TRBJ1-1; V: TRBV19
DNA: TGTGCCAGCAGCCATGGGACAGGGAGAGGTACTGAAGCTTTCTTT; CDR3: CASSHGTGRGTEAFF; D: TRBD1; size: few; J: TRBJ1-1; V: TRBV28
DNA: TGTGCCAGCAGCCGAGGGACAGGGAATGAAAAACTGTTTTTT; CDR3: CASSRGTGNEKLFF; D: TRBD1; size: -; J: TRBJ1-4; V: TRBV3-1/TRBV3-2
DNA: TGCGCCAGCAGCTTGGGGGTAAGCGGGAGGAGATACAATGAGCAGTTCTTC; CDR3: CASSLGVSGRRYNEQFF; D: TRBD2; size: -; J: TRBJ2-1; V: TRBV5-1
DNA: TGTGCCAGCAGTCCCTCTCGGGGGGGAAGGTACAATGAGCAGTTCTTC; CDR3: CASSPSRGGRYNEQFF; D: TRBD2; size: many; J: TRBJ2-1; V: TRBV5-4
DNA: TGTGCCACCAGTGACCCCGGCAGGGGGGTTGGCTACACCTTC; CDR3: CATSDPGRGVGYTF; D: TRBD1; size: -; J: TRBJ1-2; V: TRBV24-1
DNA: TGTGCCAGCAGCTTGGAAGCCGGCGCAGGGGGCGACTATGGCTACACCTTC; CDR3: CASSLEAGAGGDYGYTF; D: TRBD1; size: few; J: TRBJ1-2; V: TRBV5-5
DNA: TGTGCCAGTAGTAGTGTGGGACAGGGGGCCAATCAGCCCCAGCATTTT; CDR3: CASSSVGQGANQPQHF; D: TRBD1; size: -; J: TRBJ1-5; V: TRBV19
DNA: TGTGCCAGCAGTCCGGGACAGGGGAATTCACCCCTCCACTTT; CDR3: CASSPGQGNSPLHF; D: TRBD1; size: -; J: TRBJ1-6; V: TRBV2
DNA: TGTGCCAGTCGGTCGGCGGGAGGCTCCTACGAGCAGTACTTC; CDR3: CASRSAGGSYEQYF; D: TRBD2; size: -; J: TRBJ2-7; V: TRBV28
DNA: TGTGCCAGCAGTCCCATCGGGACTAGCGTTGCCTACGAGCAGTACTTC; CDR3: CASSPIGTSVAYEQYF; D: TRBD2; size: -; J: TRBJ2-7; V: TRBV27
DNA: TGTGCCAGCAGTGAAGAGGTACATTTAAGCAATCAGCCCCAGCATTTT; CDR3: CASSEEVHLSNQPQHF; D: -; size: once; J: TRBJ1-5; V: TRBV2
DNA: TGTGCCAGCAGAAACAGGGGGATGAACACTGAAGCTTTCTTT; CDR3: CASRNRGMNTEAFF; D: TRBD1; size: -; J: TRBJ1-1; V: TRBV28
DNA: TGTGCCAGCAGCGTAGACCCGGTGTATGAGCAGTTCTTC; CDR3: CASSVDPVYEQFF; D: -; size: -; J: TRBJ2-1; V: TRBV9
DNA: TGCAGCGCCACCTCTGGGACAGGGCGGAATGAAAAACTGTTTTTT; CDR3: CSATSGTGRNEKLFF; D: TRBD1; size: -; J: TRBJ1-4; V: TRBV29-1
DNA: TGTGCCAGCAGCAAGCGGGACGGGGGACCACCCCTCCACTTT; CDR3: CASSKRDGGPPLHF; D: -; size: -; J: TRBJ1-6; V: TRBV13
DNA: TGTGCCAGCTCACCACTGGAGGGGACAGGGGCTTTCCGAAACACCATATATTTT; CDR3: CASSPLEGTGAFRNTIYF; D: TRBD1; size: -; J: TRBJ1-3; V: TRBV18
DNA: TGTGCCTGGCGAAGGGGTGTTGAAGCTTTCTTT; CDR3: CAWRRGVEAFF; D: -; size: -; J: TRBJ1-1; V: TRBV30
DNA: TGTGCCAGCTCACCCTCAGGGGACTATCAGCCCCAGCATTTT; CDR3: CASSPSGDYQPQHF; D: -; size: -; J: TRBJ1-5; V: TRBV18
DNA: TGTGCCAGTCAGTCACGCGCTCGGGATTCACCCCTCCACTTT; CDR3: CASQSRARDSPLHF; D: -; size: few; J: TRBJ1-6; V: TRBV19
DNA: TGTGCCACCAGCAGAACCGCCGGGGGCCGGGGCAATCAGCCCCAGCATTTT; CDR3: CATSRTAGGRGNQPQHF; D: -; size: -; J: TRBJ1-5; V: TRBV15
DNA: TGTGCCACCAGTGAGCCCCACTTGACAGGGGAAAATTCACCCCTCCACTTT; CDR3: CATSEPHLTGENSPLHF; D: TRBD1; size: -; J: TRBJ1-6; V: TRBV24-1
DNA: TGTGCCAGCAGTGAATTTACCGCCCCAAGTCAGCCCCAGCATTTT; CDR3: CASSEFTAPSQPQHF; D: -; size: -; J: TRBJ1-5; V: TRBV6-1
DNA: TGTGCCACCAGTGTCCCCGGGGGGGCCGATGAGCAGTTCTTC; CDR3: CATSVPGGADEQFF; D: TRBD2; size: -; J: TRBJ2-1; V: TRBV24-1
DNA: TGTGCCAGCAGCTTACAGATAAGCTCTGGAAACACCATATATTTT; CDR3: CASSLQISSGNTIYF; D: -; size: -; J: TRBJ1-3; V: TRBV11-2
DNA: TGTGCCAGCAGCAGCAGGATTGCAACTAATGAAAAACTGTTTTTT; CDR3: CASSSRIATNEKLFF; D: -; size: -; J: TRBJ1-4; V: TRBV11-1
DNA: TGCGCCAGCAGTGAAAGGGGCAGAAATTCACCCCTCCACTTT; CDR3: CASSERGRNSPLHF; D: -; size: -; J: TRBJ1-6; V: TRBV10-1
DNA: TGTGCCAGTAGTATTTACAGTCGAGGGGGCTATGGCTACACCTTC; CDR3: CASSIYSRGGYGYTF; D: -; size: -; J: TRBJ1-2; V: TRBV19
DNA: TGTGCCAGCAGCCCTCGGGCACTAGCGCGAGACTACGAGCAGTACTTC; CDR3: CASSPRALARDYEQYF; D: TRBD2; size: -; J: TRBJ2-7; V: TRBV7-2
DNA: TGTGCCAGCAGCGCAAATGGGGGACAAGATGCGACCCAGTACTTC; CDR3: CASSANGGQDATQYF; D: -; size: -; J: TRBJ2-5; V: TRBV7-3
DNA: TGCGCCAGCAGCCCCGAAGGCAGGGGCTATGGCTACACCTTC; CDR3: CASSPEGRGYGYTF; D: -; size: -; J: TRBJ1-2; V: TRBV5-1
DNA: TGTGCCAGCAGCGCCCCCATGGCCGGGGAGCTGTTTTTT; CDR3: CASSAPMAGELFF; D: -; size: few; J: TRBJ2-2; V: TRBV11-3
DNA: TGTGCCAGCAGAGGGGCAGGGGGGGATCAGCCCCAGCATTTT; CDR3: CASRGAGGDQPQHF; D: TRBD1; size: -; J: TRBJ1-5; V: TRBV7-2
DNA: TGTGCCAGTATGGTGGCTTTCTTT; CDR3: CASMVAFF; D: -; size: -; J: TRBJ1-1; V: TRBV19
DNA: TGTGCCAGCAGAACGGACAGATCTTACGAGCAGTACTTC; CDR3: CASRTDRSYEQYF; D: -; size: -; J: TRBJ2-7; V: TRBV28
DNA: TGTGCCAGCAGCTCCAGCCCCCCCAGGTCCGATACGCAGTATTTT; CDR3: CASSSSPPRSDTQYF; D: -; size: -; J: TRBJ2-3; V: TRBV7-9
DNA: TGCGCCAGCAGCTTGGCCGCGGGATCCAACTACGAGCAGTACTTC; CDR3: CASSLAAGSNYEQYF; D: -; size: -; J: TRBJ2-7; V: TRBV5-1
DNA: TGTGCCAGCAGCTTAGCTCCAGGTTGGAATTCACCCCTCCACTTT; CDR3: CASSLAPGWNSPLHF; D: -; size: -; J: TRBJ1-6; V: TRBV11-2
DNA: TGTGCCAGCTCGGCTTCCGGGACCAATTCACCCCTCCACTTT; CDR3: CASSASGTNSPLHF; D: -; size: -; J: TRBJ1-6; V: TRBV18
DNA: TGTGCCAGCAGTCTCGGTAGGGGCAATCAGCCCCAGCATTTT; CDR3: CASSLGRGNQPQHF; D: -; size: -; J: TRBJ1-5; V: TRBV28